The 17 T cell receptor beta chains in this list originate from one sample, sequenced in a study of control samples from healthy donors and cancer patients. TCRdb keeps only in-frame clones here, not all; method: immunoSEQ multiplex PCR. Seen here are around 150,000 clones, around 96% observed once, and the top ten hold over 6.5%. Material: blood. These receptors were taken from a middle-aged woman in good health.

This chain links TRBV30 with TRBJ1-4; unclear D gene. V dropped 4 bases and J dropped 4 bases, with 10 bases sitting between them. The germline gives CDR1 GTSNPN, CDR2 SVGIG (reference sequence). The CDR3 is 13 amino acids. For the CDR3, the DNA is TGTGCCTGGAACGAGGGCTTTAATGAAAAACTGTTTTTT. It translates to CAWNEGFNEKLFF.

CDR3 coding DNA: TGTGCCAGCAGTTACCCAACAGCACTTCGAGGACCGACCTACGAGCAGTACTTC. This translates into CASSYPTALRGPTYEQYF. The J gene is TRBJ2-7, the V gene TRBV6-2 or TRBV6-3; D is unclear. This CDR3 contains 18 residues. The germline V gene encodes CDR1 MNHEY and CDR2 SVGEGT. Trimming left V 2 bases short and J 2 bases short, with 22 bases between.

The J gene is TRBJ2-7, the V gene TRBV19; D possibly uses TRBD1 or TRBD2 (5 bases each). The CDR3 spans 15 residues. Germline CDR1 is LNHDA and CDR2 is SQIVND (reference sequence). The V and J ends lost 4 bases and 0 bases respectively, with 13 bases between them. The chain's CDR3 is CASSRARDGSYEQYF. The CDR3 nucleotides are TGTGCCAGTAGTAGGGCCCGGGACGGCTCCTACGAGCAGTACTTC.

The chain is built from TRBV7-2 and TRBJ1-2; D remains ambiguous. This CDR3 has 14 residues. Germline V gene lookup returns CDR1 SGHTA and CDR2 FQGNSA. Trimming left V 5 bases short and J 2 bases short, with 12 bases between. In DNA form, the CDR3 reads TGTGCCAGCAGCCCCCCCGGACGGAACTATGGCTACACCTTC. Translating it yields CASSPPGRNYGYTF.

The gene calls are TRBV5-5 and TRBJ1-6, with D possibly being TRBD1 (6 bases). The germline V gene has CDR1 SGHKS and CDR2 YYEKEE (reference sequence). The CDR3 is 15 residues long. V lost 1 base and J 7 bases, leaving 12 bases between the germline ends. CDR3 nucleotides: TGTGCCAGCAGCTTGTCGGCAGGGGACAATTCACCCCTCCACTTT. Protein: CASSLSAGDNSPLHF.

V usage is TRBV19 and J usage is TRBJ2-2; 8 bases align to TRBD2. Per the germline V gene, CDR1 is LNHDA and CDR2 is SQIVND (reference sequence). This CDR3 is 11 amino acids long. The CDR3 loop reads CCSGTTGELFF. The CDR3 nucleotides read TGTTGTAGCGGGACCACCGGGGAGCTGTTTTTT. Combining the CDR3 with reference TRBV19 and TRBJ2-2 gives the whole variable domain DGGITQSPKYLFRKEGQNVTLSCEQNLNHDAMYWYRQDPGQGLRLIYYSQIVNDFQKGDIAEGYSVSREKKESFPLTVTSAQKNPTAFYLCCSGTTGELFFGEGSRLTVL.

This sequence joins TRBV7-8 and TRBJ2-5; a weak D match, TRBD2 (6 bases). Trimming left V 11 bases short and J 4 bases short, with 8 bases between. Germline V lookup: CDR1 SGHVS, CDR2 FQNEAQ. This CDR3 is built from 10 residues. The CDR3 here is CAPGRETQYF. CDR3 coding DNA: TGTGCCCCCGGGAGAGAGACCCAGTACTTC. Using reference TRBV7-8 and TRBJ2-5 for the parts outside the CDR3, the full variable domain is GAGVSQSPRYKVAKRGQDVALRCDPISGHVSLFWYQQALGQGPEFLTYFQNEAQLDKSGLPSDRFFAERPEGSVSTLKIQRTQQEDSAVYLCAPGRETQYFGPGTRLLVL.

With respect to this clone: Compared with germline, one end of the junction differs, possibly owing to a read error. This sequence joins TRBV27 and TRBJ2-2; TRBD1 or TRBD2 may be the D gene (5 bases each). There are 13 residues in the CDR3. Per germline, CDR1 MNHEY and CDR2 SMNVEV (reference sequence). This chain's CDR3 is CASSLRGCRGAVF. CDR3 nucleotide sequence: TGTGCCAGCAGTTTGAGGGGCTGCCGGGGAGCTGTTTTT.

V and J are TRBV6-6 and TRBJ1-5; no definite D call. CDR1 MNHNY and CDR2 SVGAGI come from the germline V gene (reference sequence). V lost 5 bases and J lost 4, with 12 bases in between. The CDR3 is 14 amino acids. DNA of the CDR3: TGTGCCAGCAGTCTGTACAGCAGTAATCAGCCCCAGCATTTT. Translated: CASSLYSSNQPQHF.

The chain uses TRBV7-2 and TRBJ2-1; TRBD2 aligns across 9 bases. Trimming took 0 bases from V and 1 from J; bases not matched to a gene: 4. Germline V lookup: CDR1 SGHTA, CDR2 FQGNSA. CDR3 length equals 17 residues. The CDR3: CASSLAASGGSYNEQFF. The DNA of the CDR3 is TGTGCCAGCAGCTTAGCGGCCAGCGGGGGGTCCTACAATGAGCAGTTCTTC.

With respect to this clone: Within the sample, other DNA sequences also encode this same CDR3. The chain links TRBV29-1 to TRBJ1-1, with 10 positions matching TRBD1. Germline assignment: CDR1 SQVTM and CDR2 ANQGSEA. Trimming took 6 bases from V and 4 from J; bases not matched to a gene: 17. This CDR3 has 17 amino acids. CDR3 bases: TGCAGCGTAGGGCGGGACAGGGGAAAGCCGGGGGGCACTGAAGCTTTCTTT. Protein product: CSVGRDRGKPGGTEAFF.

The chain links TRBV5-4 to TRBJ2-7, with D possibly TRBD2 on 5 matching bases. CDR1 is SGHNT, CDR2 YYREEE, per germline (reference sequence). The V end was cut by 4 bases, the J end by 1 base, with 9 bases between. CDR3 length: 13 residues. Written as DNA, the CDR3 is TGTGCCAGCAGCCCAGGACTGTCCTACGAGCAGTACTTC. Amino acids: CASSPGLSYEQYF.

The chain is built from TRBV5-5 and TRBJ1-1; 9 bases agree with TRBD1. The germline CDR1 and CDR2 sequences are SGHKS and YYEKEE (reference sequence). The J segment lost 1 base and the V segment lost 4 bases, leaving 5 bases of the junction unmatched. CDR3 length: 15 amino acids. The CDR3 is CASSGGDRANTEAFF. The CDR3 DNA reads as TGTGCCAGCAGCGGGGGGGACAGGGCGAACACTGAAGCTTTCTTT.

This CDR3 is CASRSSPTGGNTEAFF. CDR3 coding DNA: TGTGCCAGTAGATCGAGCCCGACAGGGGGAAACACTGAAGCTTTCTTT. V usage is TRBV19 and J usage is TRBJ1-1, with 9 bases matching TRBD1. Per the germline V gene, CDR1 is LNHDA and CDR2 is SQIVND (reference sequence). Germline trimming cut 6 bases from V and 2 bases from J; bases unmatched to any gene: 10. The CDR3 runs 16 residues.

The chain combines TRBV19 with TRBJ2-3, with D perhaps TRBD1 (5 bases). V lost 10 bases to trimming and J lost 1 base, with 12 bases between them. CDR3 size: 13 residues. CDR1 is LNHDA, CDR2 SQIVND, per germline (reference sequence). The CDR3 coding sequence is TGTGCCACTGCCGAAGGGGGCACAGATACGCAGTATTTT. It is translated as CATAEGGTDTQYF. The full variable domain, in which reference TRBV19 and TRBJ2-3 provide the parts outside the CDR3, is DGGITQSPKYLFRKEGQNVTLSCEQNLNHDAMYWYRQDPGQGLRLIYYSQIVNDFQKGDIAEGYSVSREKKESFPLTVTSAQKNPTAFYLCATAEGGTDTQYFGPGTRLTVL.

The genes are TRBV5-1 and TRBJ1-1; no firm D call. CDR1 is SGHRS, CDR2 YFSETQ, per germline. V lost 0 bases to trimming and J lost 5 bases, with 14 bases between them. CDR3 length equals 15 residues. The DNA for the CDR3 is TGCGCCAGCAGCTTGGTTACAGAGGGTGGGACTGAAGCTTTCTTT. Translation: CASSLVTEGGTEAFF.

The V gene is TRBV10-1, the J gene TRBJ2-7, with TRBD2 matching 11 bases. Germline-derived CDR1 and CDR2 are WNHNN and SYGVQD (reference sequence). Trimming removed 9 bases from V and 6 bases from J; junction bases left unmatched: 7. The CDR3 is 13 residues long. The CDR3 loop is CASQPGLAAEQYF. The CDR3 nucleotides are TGCGCCAGTCAACCGGGACTAGCGGCCGAGCAGTACTTC.